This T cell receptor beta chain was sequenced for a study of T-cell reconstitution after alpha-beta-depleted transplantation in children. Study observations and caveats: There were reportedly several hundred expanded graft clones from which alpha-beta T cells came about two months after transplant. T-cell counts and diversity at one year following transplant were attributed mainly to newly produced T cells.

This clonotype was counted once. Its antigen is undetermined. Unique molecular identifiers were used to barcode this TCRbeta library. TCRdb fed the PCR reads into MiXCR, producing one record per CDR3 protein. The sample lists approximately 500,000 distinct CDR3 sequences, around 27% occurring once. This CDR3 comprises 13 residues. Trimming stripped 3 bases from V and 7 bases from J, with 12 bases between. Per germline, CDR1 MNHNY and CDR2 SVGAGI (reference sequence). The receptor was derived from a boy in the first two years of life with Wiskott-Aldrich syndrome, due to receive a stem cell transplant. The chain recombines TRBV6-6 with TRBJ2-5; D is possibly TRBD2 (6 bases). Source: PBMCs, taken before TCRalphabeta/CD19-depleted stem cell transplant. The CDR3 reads CASSYRGSGTQYF. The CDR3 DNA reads TGTGCCAGCAGTTATCGGGGGTCGGGGACCCAGTACTTC.